This passage covers 23 T cell receptor beta chains from one sample sequenced in a study of CD8 T cells in ankylosing spondylitis. TCRdb analysed the 5' RACE reads with MiXCR anew, one entry per CDR3 protein. The sample holds around 100,000 distinct CDR3 sequences, about 24% seen once. Sequencing was done on a sample of synovial fluid, either unsorted or a sorted T cell fraction (not recorded which). These receptors came from a male donor with ankylosing spondylitis.

This clonotype appeared once. Just one base apart from a much larger clone, this may be a read error. The chain couples TRBV12-3 or TRBV12-4 to TRBJ2-1; D tentatively fits TRBD1 or TRBD2 (5 bases each). The CDR3 is 15 residues long. The ends were cut back, 9 bases at V and 6 bases at J, with 21 bases in the middle. The CDR3 DNA reads TGTGCCAGGAGTATTGCGGTGGGGGAACTCAATGAGCAGTTCTTC. Translated: CARSIAVGELNEQFF.

This clonotype was recorded at least ten times. The chain couples TRBV4-1 to TRBJ2-2, with 9 bases that match TRBD2. This CDR3 spans 20 amino acids. Germline V gene lookup returns CDR1 MGHRA and CDR2 YSYEKL. Unmatched junction bases numbered 15, after V lost 4 bases and J lost 0 bases. CDR3 amino acids: CASSPKRGISGRSNTGELFF. CDR3 in DNA: TGCGCCAGCAGCCCCAAGAGGGGGATTAGCGGGAGATCGAACACCGGGGAGCTGTTTTTT.

This chain links TRBV4-2 with TRBJ1-1, with 8 bases aligning to TRBD1. The CDR3 loop spans 16 amino acids. The germline V gene encodes CDR1 LGHNA and CDR2 YNFKEQ. Trimming at V came to 1 base and at J to 5 bases, leaving 9 bases not matched to a gene. CDR3 in DNA: TGTGCCAGCAGCCAAGTATTGGGCAGGGGGCTGACTGAAGCTTTCTTT. Translation: CASSQVLGRGLTEAFF.

This clonotype was counted only a few times. The chain recombines TRBV20-1 with TRBJ2-3, with D uncertain. This CDR3 region has 12 residues. CDR1 DFQATT and CDR2 SNEGSKA come from the germline V gene (reference sequence). V was pared by 3 bases and J by 4 bases, with 8 bases between. CDR3 nucleotide sequence: TGCAGTGCTAGCCAGGCGGCAGATACGCAGTATTTT. It is translated as CSASQAADTQYF.

V gene TRBV10-3 combines with J gene TRBJ2-3, with TRBD2 identical over 8 bases. Germline lookup yields CDR1 ENHRY and CDR2 SYGVKD. CDR3 length equals 14 residues. V lost 6 bases, J lost 5 bases, and 7 bases stayed unmatched. This CDR3 reads CAISPAGAEDTQYF. CDR3 bases: TGTGCCATCAGCCCAGCGGGAGCAGAAGATACGCAGTATTTT.

V and J are TRBV20-1 and TRBJ2-3; D perhaps matches TRBD2 (6 bases). Trimming removed 7 bases from V and 5 bases from J, with 13 bases in between. This CDR3 is built from 12 residues. Germline V gene data show CDR1 as DFQATT and CDR2 as SNEGSKA (reference sequence). CDR3 sequence (DNA): TGCAGTGTACCCCCAGCGGGAGATACGCAGTATTTT. This translates into CSVPPAGDTQYF.

Only a few counts were recorded for this clonotype. The chain is built from TRBV9 and TRBJ2-1; no clear D. The CDR3 contains 12 residues. Germline V lookup: CDR1 SGDLS, CDR2 YYNGEE. V lost 3 bases and J 4 bases, leaving 5 bases between the germline ends. CDR3 in amino acids: CASSANYNEQFF. CDR3 coding DNA: TGTGCCAGCAGCGCAAATTACAATGAGCAGTTCTTC.

CDR3 in amino acids: CASSVGGAKNIQYF. CDR3 DNA sequence: TGTGCCAGCAGCGTAGGTGGTGCCAAAAACATTCAGTACTTC. This chain links TRBV9 with TRBJ2-4; D not resolved. Germline assignment: CDR1 SGDLS and CDR2 YYNGEE. CDR3 length equals 14 residues. Deletions cut 0 bases from V and 1 base from J, with 5 bases between.

V usage is TRBV10-3 and J usage is TRBJ2-5; either TRBD1 or TRBD2 may supply D (5 bases each). This CDR3 is built from 13 residues. Trimming took 6 bases from V and 5 from J, leaving 13 bases between them. CDR1 and CDR2 from the germline V gene are ENHRY and SYGVKD. DNA for the CDR3: TGTGCCATCAGGCCCGTGGGGGTCGAGACCCAGTACTTC. This translates into CAIRPVGVETQYF.

This clonotype was counted between two and nine times. This sequence joins TRBV29-1 and TRBJ2-1, with a possible D match to TRBD2 (5 bases). V lost 7 bases to trimming and J lost 6 bases, with 22 bases between them. Germline CDR1 is SQVTM and CDR2 is ANQGSEA. The CDR3 sequence is 15 residues long. The CDR3 sequence: CSAVVGSEQINEQFF. The CDR3 bases are TGCAGCGCCGTGGTAGGGAGCGAGCAGATCAATGAGCAGTTCTTC.

The chain recombines TRBV11-2 with TRBJ1-3, with D tentatively TRBD1 (6 bases). This CDR3 has 14 amino acids. Germline V gene lookup returns CDR1 SGHAT and CDR2 FQNNGV. Trimming took 5 bases from V and 4 from J, leaving 12 bases between them. CDR3 protein: CASSPTGPGNTIYF. As DNA, the CDR3 is TGTGCCAGCAGCCCCACAGGGCCCGGAAACACCATATATTTT.

The CDR3 region has the DNA TGTGCCAGCAGTTTGAGCGCCTTAAGCTCCTACGAGCAGTACTTC. Translation gives CASSLSALSSYEQYF. The chain recombines TRBV27 with TRBJ2-7; unclear D gene. V dropped 3 bases and J dropped 0 bases, with 12 bases sitting between them. Germline loops: CDR1 MNHEY, CDR2 SMNVEV (reference sequence). The CDR3 is 15 amino acids.

The chain joins TRBV20-1 to TRBJ2-1; D gene uncertain. The V gene's germline CDR1 is DFQATT and CDR2 SNEGSKA (reference sequence). This CDR3 is built from 15 residues. The V gene lost 5 bases and the J gene lost 4 bases, with 18 bases spanning the gap. The CDR3 is CSAPPQNSVYNEQFF. The DNA for the CDR3 is TGCAGTGCTCCCCCCCAGAATTCCGTTTACAATGAGCAGTTCTTC.

This clonotype was counted a few times. The rearrangement links TRBV12-3 or TRBV12-4 to TRBJ1-3; 8 bases agree with TRBD1. Unmatched junction bases numbered 4, after V lost 5 bases and J lost 1 base. This CDR3 contains 15 residues. Here the CDR3 reads CASSGQGWSGNTIYF. The CDR3 DNA is TGTGCCAGCAGTGGACAGGGTTGGTCTGGAAACACCATATATTTT.

This clonotype was counted a few times. The V gene is TRBV20-1, the J gene TRBJ2-2; TRBD1 aligns across 7 bases. This CDR3 is built from 14 residues. Germline-derived CDR1 and CDR2 are DFQATT and SNEGSKA (reference sequence). After removal of 7 bases from V and 4 bases from J, the junction contained 9 bases not matched to a gene. The CDR3: CSVPTDRATGELFF. CDR3 bases: TGCAGTGTCCCCACCGACAGGGCCACCGGGGAGCTGTTTTTT.

V gene TRBV7-8 combines with J gene TRBJ2-1; D might be TRBD2 (5 bases). This CDR3 is 13 amino acids long. In germline, CDR1 is SGHVS, CDR2 FQNEAQ. Trimming took 7 bases from V and 4 from J, leaving 11 bases between them. The CDR3 reads CASTPTGYNEQFF. The DNA of the CDR3 is TGTGCCAGCACCCCCACGGGGTACAATGAGCAGTTCTTC.

This clonotype was detected many times. The V gene is TRBV7-2, the J gene TRBJ1-5; TRBD1 matches 10 bases. This CDR3 contains 16 residues. Per germline, CDR1 SGHTA and CDR2 FQGNSA. The V segment lost 1 base and the J segment 6 bases; nucleotides outside the gene matches: 6. The CDR3: CASSLVGQGGTQPQHF. The CDR3 region has the DNA TGTGCCAGCAGCTTAGTCGGACAGGGGGGTACTCAGCCCCAGCATTTT. The full variable domain, its missing parts supplied by reference TRBV7-2 and TRBJ1-5, is GAGVSQSPSNKVTEKGKDVELRCDPISGHTALYWYRQSLGQGLEFLIYFQGNSAPDKSGLPSDRFSAERTGGSVSTLTIQRTQQEDSAVYLCASSLVGQGGTQPQHFGDGTRLSIL.

V usage is TRBV20-1 and J usage is TRBJ2-5; TRBD2 is a possible D gene (5 bases). The germline gives CDR1 DFQATT, CDR2 SNEGSKA (reference sequence). The CDR3 contains 15 residues. Trimming pared 1 base from V and 2 bases from J, leaving 14 bases between. CDR3 sequence: CSARGRLAIQETQYF. In DNA form, the CDR3 reads TGCAGTGCTAGAGGTCGGCTAGCAATACAAGAGACCCAGTACTTC.

The table lists this clonotype with a few counts. J is TRBJ2-1 and V is TRBV7-2, with D possibly matching TRBD2 (6 bases). Deletions cut 2 bases from V and 5 bases from J, with 10 bases between. The CDR3 length is 14 residues. Germline CDR1 is SGHTA and CDR2 is FQGNSA. CDR3 coding DNA: TGTGCCAGCAGCTTACGGGAGTTCAACAATGAGCAGTTCTTC. Its translation: CASSLREFNNEQFF.

Only a few counts were recorded for this clonotype. The genes are TRBV18 and TRBJ1-1, with D unclear. The CDR3 sequence is 16 residues long. The V and J ends lost 1 base and 0 bases respectively, with 12 bases between them. The V gene's germline CDR1 is KGHSH and CDR2 LQKENI. CDR3 sequence reads: CASSPQEGTLNTEAFF. DNA for the CDR3: TGTGCCAGCTCACCACAGGAGGGAACCCTGAACACTGAAGCTTTCTTT.

Here the CDR3 DNA reads TGTGCCAGCAGCTTGGTCGGGCAGGTTAACACCGGGGAGCTGTTTTTT. Residues: CASSLVGQVNTGELFF. The rearrangement links TRBV5-4 to TRBJ2-2; no clear D. V lost 0 bases and J lost 2, with 11 bases in between. The CDR3 extends over 16 amino acids. Germline loops: CDR1 SGHNT, CDR2 YYREEE (reference sequence).

The CDR3 sequence is CASSSLGQGAYEQYV. For the CDR3, the DNA is TGTGCCAGCAGCTCATTGGGGCAGGGGGCCTACGAGCAGTACGTC. The genes are TRBV5-6 and TRBJ2-7; TRBD1 aligns across 7 bases. The CDR3 runs to 15 residues. The V gene's germline CDR1 is SGHDT and CDR2 YYEEEE. J was trimmed by 2 bases and V by 3 bases; bases with no gene match: 8.

CDR3 DNA sequence: TGCGCCAGCAGCCCAGAGGCTAACAATGAGCAGTTCTTC. This encodes CASSPEANNEQFF. The chain carries TRBV4-1 and TRBJ2-1; D is unresolved. CDR1 MGHRA and CDR2 YSYEKL come from the germline V gene. The CDR3 spans 13 residues. V was shortened by 4 bases and J by 5 bases, with 9 bases between the two germline ends.